This entry lists 21 T cell receptor beta chains sequenced from one sample in a study of monozygotic twins with inflammatory bowel disease. TCRdb re-called the 5' RACE reads and gives one entry per CDR3 protein, without DNA. The clone table shows around 450,000 distinct CDR3 sequences, with the ten largest holding about 2.3%. Sequencing was performed on blood. Every receptor here comes from a human donor with ulcerative colitis or Crohn's disease, or a healthy co-twin of an affected twin (not recorded which).

The chain has TRBV6-5 and TRBJ2-6; with no DNA, the TCRdb D assignment of TRBD1 cannot be verified. CDR1 is MNHEY and CDR2 is SVGAGI in the germline V gene. CDR3 length: 18 residues. The CDR3 region is CASSYRGQGTAGANVLTF.

The chain links TRBV29-1 to TRBJ2-5; TCRdb indicates TRBD1, and absent DNA this call remains unverified. Germline assignment: CDR1 SQVTM and CDR2 ANQGSEA. This CDR3 region has 12 residues. The chain's CDR3 is CSVGLGTETQYF.

This chain links TRBV3-1 with TRBJ1-3. CDR3 length equals 13 residues. CDR1 and CDR2 (germline): LGHDT, YNNKEL (reference sequence). Here the CDR3 reads CASSQNSGNTIYF.

V is TRBV18 and J is TRBJ2-1. The CDR3 sequence is 14 residues long. Germline assignment: CDR1 KGHSH and CDR2 LQKENI. The CDR3 loop is CASSPGLTWAEQFF. The full variable domain, in which reference TRBV18 and TRBJ2-1 provide the parts outside the CDR3, is NAGVMQNPRHLVRRRGQEARLRCSPMKGHSHVYWYRQLPEEGLKFMVYLQKENIIDESGMPKERFSAEFPKEGPSILRIQQVVRGDSAAYFCASSPGLTWAEQFFGPGTRLTVL.

The V gene is TRBV7-2, the J gene TRBJ2-1; TCRdb proposes TRBD1, but this gene call is untestable without DNA. This CDR3 comprises 15 residues. In germline, CDR1 is SGHTA, CDR2 FQGNSA. CDR3 loop: CASSLATGVGNEQFF. The whole variable domain, remainder taken from reference TRBV7-2 and TRBJ2-1, is GAGVSQSPSNKVTEKGKDVELRCDPISGHTALYWYRQSLGQGLEFLIYFQGNSAPDKSGLPSDRFSAERTGGSVSTLTIQRTQQEDSAVYLCASSLATGVGNEQFFGPGTRLTVL.

V and J are TRBV5-1 and TRBJ2-7; the D gene TCRdb calls, TRBD2, cannot be checked with no DNA. This CDR3 is 15 amino acids long. Germline V gene data show CDR1 as SGHRS and CDR2 as YFSETQ. CDR3 loop: CASSPASGTPYEQYF.

The chain joins TRBV7-3 to TRBJ2-2; the TCRdb call, TRBD1, lacks DNA for checking. This CDR3 contains 16 residues. Germline CDR1 and CDR2: SGHTA and FQGTGA. The CDR3 region is CASSLDRGVDTGELFF.

V gene TRBV27 combines with J gene TRBJ2-5; as DNA is missing, the TRBD2 call by TCRdb cannot be tested. This CDR3 has 14 residues. Per the germline V gene, CDR1 is MNHEY and CDR2 is SMNVEV (reference sequence). The CDR3 protein is CASSPREREETQYF.

The V gene is TRBV4-1, the J gene TRBJ2-2. The CDR3 consists of 12 residues. CDR1 and CDR2 from the germline V gene are MGHRA and YSYEKL. The CDR3 is CASSTITGELFF.

The J gene is TRBJ2-7, the V gene TRBV5-6; lacking DNA, the TRBD2 call made by TCRdb goes unchecked. The V gene's germline CDR1 is SGHDT and CDR2 YYEEEE. The CDR3 covers 12 residues. The CDR3 loop is CASSSDGGPQYF.

The chain carries TRBV27 and TRBJ2-7; TCRdb selects TRBD1, and the lack of DNA leaves this call unchecked. Germline loops: CDR1 MNHEY, CDR2 SMNVEV (reference sequence). The CDR3 spans 16 residues. CDR3 amino acids: CASSPRGQPSLSEQYF.

The chain employs TRBV7-2 and TRBJ2-1; TCRdb's D gene call, TRBD1, goes unchecked for lack of DNA. CDR1 and CDR2 from the germline V gene are SGHTA and FQGNSA. This CDR3 has 15 residues. This chain's CDR3 is CASSFPGTGGNEQFF.

The V and J genes are TRBV7-9 and TRBJ1-4; TCRdb picks TRBD1, but there is no DNA to check that call. Germline V gives CDR1 SEHNR, CDR2 FQNEAQ (reference sequence). The CDR3 covers 14 residues. The CDR3 spells CASSLRDGQKELFF.

The chain is built from TRBV4-1 and TRBJ2-7; TCRdb names TRBD1, which stays unverified in the absence of DNA. The CDR3 contains 14 residues. The germline CDR1 and CDR2 sequences are MGHRA and YSYEKL. CDR3: CASSQERGGYEQYF.

J is TRBJ2-7 and V is TRBV12-3 or TRBV12-4; no DNA is available, so the TRBD1 call from TCRdb remains unchecked. The CDR3 has 14 residues. The CDR3 region is CASSPGTQPHERYF.

The chain is built from TRBV7-2 and TRBJ1-5. This CDR3 has 12 amino acids. CDR1 is SGHTA, CDR2 FQGNSA, per germline. The CDR3 region is CASSLFGQPQHF.

The chain joins TRBV6-5 to TRBJ2-2; no DNA is available, so the TRBD2 call from TCRdb remains unchecked. This CDR3 has 19 residues. The germline gives CDR1 MNHEY, CDR2 SVGAGI. Here the CDR3 reads CASSYSALAGGYNTGELFF.

V gene TRBV12-3 or TRBV12-4 combines with J gene TRBJ1-6. The CDR3 runs 14 residues. CDR3 loop: CASTLDTYNSPLHF.

The chain links TRBV12-3 or TRBV12-4 to TRBJ1-4; absent DNA, TCRdb's TRBD1 call cannot be checked. The CDR3 runs to 17 residues. CDR3 in amino acids: CASSPWTGGADNEKLFF.

The gene calls are TRBV19 and TRBJ1-2. Germline CDR1 and CDR2: LNHDA and SQIVND (reference sequence). The CDR3 sequence is 12 residues long. The CDR3: CASSVGVEGYTF.

The chain has TRBV9 and TRBJ2-5; TCRdb reports TRBD2, a call that lacks DNA to check it against. This CDR3 is built from 15 residues. Germline V lookup: CDR1 SGDLS, CDR2 YYNGEE. This CDR3 is CASSVGTSGRETQYF.